The present T cell receptor beta chain was sequenced within a study of T cells in Graves' hyperthyroidism and ophthalmopathy. Uncontrolled infections, other autoimmune diseases, pregnancy or lactation led to exclusion of patients. Template material for amplifying TCR beta CDR3 regions consisted of RNA transcripts. Initially, a first-round RT-PCR of the TCR CDR3 employed the HTBI primer set. Each CDR3 protein is one row after TCRdb ran MiXCR on the multiplex PCR reads. The table lists hundreds of thousands of distinct CDR3 sequences, roughly 20% of them singletons. This clonotype was counted between two and nine times. This CDR3 region has 17 residues. CDR1 is MDHEN and CDR2 is SYDVKM in the germline V gene. Trimming pared 6 bases from V and 1 base from J, leaving 20 bases between.

What was sequenced was blood. The chain recombines TRBV28 with TRBJ2-3; possible D gene TRBD1, 6 bases. The sequence came from a man between 45 and 60 years old with Graves' ophthalmopathy. This CDR3 is CASRGYLGSGGTDTQYF. CDR3 DNA: TGTGCCAGCAGAGGATATCTCGGGTCAGGGGGCACAGATACGCAGTATTTT.